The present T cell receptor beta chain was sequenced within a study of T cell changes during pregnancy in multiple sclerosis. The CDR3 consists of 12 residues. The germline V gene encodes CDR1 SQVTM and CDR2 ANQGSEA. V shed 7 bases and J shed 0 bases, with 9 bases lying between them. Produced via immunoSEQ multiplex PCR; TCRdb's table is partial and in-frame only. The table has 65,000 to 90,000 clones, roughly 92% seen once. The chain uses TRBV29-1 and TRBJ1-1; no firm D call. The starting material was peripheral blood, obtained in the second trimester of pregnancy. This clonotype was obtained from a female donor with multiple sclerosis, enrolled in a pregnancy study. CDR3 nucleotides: TGCAGCGCAGGAGGGTTGAACACTGAAGCTTTCTTT. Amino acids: CSAGGLNTEAFF.